The 25 T cell receptor beta chains presented below share a single source sample, sequenced in a study of early T cells in non-severe SARS-CoV-2 infection. TCRdb recomputed calls from the 5' RACE reads with MiXCR, one row per CDR3 protein. The table has 75,000 to 80,000 distinct CDR3 sequences, roughly 16% seen once. Sequenced material: whole blood. These receptors all come from an adult who was a healthcare worker with PCR-confirmed SARS-CoV-2 infection or an uninfected control (not recorded which).

This chain connects TRBV20-1 to TRBJ2-2, with D possibly TRBD2 on 6 matching bases. The CDR3 loop spans 13 amino acids. Trimming took 5 bases from V and 5 from J, leaving 12 bases between them. Germline V gene data show CDR1 as DFQATT and CDR2 as SNEGSKA (reference sequence). The CDR3 loop is CSAPSRGTGELFF. The CDR3 coding sequence is TGCAGTGCTCCGTCTCGGGGGACCGGGGAGCTGTTTTTT.

The chain has TRBV20-1 and TRBJ2-1; perhaps TRBD2 as D (5 bases). CDR1 DFQATT and CDR2 SNEGSKA come from the germline V gene (reference sequence). V was pared by 4 bases and J by 3 bases, with 13 bases between. This CDR3 has 14 residues. The CDR3 loop reads CSAMSTGIYNEQFF. The CDR3 region has the DNA TGCAGTGCTATGTCGACGGGAATCTACAATGAGCAGTTCTTC.

The chain is built from TRBV7-6 and TRBJ2-2, with D tentatively TRBD1 (6 bases). V was clipped by 4 bases and J by 5 bases, with 20 bases between them. Germline CDR1 is SGHVS and CDR2 is FNYEAQ. The CDR3 consists of 17 residues. CDR3 DNA: TGTGCCAGCAGCTCAGGAAACAGGGACGGGCGGACCGGGGAGCTGTTTTTT. This codes for CASSSGNRDGRTGELFF. The full variable domain, its missing parts supplied by reference TRBV7-6 and TRBJ2-2, is GAGVSQSPRYKVTKRGQDVALRCDPISGHVSLYWYRQALGQGPEFLTYFNYEAQQDKSGLPNDRFSAERPEGSISTLTIQRTEQRDSAMYRCASSSGNRDGRTGELFFGEGSRLTVL.

This clonotype was recorded a few times. The V call is TRBV20-1, the J call TRBJ2-7; 7 bases map to TRBD1. J lost 3 bases, V lost 5 bases, and 10 bases had no gene match. This CDR3 spans 14 amino acids. CDR1 and CDR2 from the germline V gene are DFQATT and SNEGSKA (reference sequence). The CDR3 DNA is TGCAGTGCTGAAATTACAGGGGACAACTACGAGCAGTACTTC. Protein: CSAEITGDNYEQYF.

This clonotype appeared many times. This chain links TRBV7-3 with TRBJ1-2; 8 nucleotides line up with TRBD1. Germline CDR1 is SGHTA and CDR2 is FQGTGA. The CDR3 totals 13 residues. V dropped 3 bases and J dropped 6; count of bases not matched to a gene: 3. CDR3 sequence reads: CASSLQGANGYTF. CDR3 sequence (DNA): TGTGCCAGCAGCTTGCAGGGGGCGAATGGCTACACCTTC. Variable domain in full (rest from reference TRBV7-3 and TRBJ1-2): GAGVSQTPSNKVTEKGKYVELRCDPISGHTALYWYRQSLGQGPEFLIYFQGTGAADDSGLPNDRFFAVRPEGSVSTLKIQRTERGDSAVYLCASSLQGANGYTFGSGTRLTVV.

As DNA, the CDR3 is TGTGCCAGCAGGGGGACAGGGGCCGGTAATTCACCCCTCCACTTT. Translation: CASRGTGAGNSPLHF. The genes are TRBV5-5 and TRBJ1-6; 10 bases are shared with TRBD1. This CDR3 has 15 amino acids. Germline V gene lookup returns CDR1 SGHKS and CDR2 YYEKEE (reference sequence). The J segment lost 6 bases and the V segment lost 5 bases, leaving 5 bases of the junction unmatched.

In regard to this clonotype: At one of its ends the junction is not consistent with the germline gene, which may arise from a read error. V usage is TRBV29-1 and J usage is TRBJ2-1; tentative D call: TRBD1 (5 bases). This CDR3 comprises 14 residues. The germline V gene has CDR1 SQVTM and CDR2 ANQGSEA. The CDR3 nucleotides read TGCAGCGTTGGGCCAGGGTTATCCTACAATGAGCAGTTGTTC. Amino acid sequence: CSVGPGLSYNEQLF.

V usage is TRBV27 and J usage is TRBJ2-7; tentative D call: TRBD2 (6 bases). Looked up from germline, CDR1 is MNHEY and CDR2 is SMNVEV (reference sequence). Trimming shortened V by 6 bases and J by 1 base, and 16 bases separated the two germline ends. This CDR3 comprises 15 residues. The chain's CDR3 is CASRNYRDLSYEQYF. Here the CDR3 DNA reads TGTGCCAGCAGAAACTACCGGGACTTGTCCTACGAGCAGTACTTC.

The chain links TRBV5-1 to TRBJ1-1; D gene ambiguous. The V gene's germline CDR1 is SGHRS and CDR2 YFSETQ. Trimming shortened V by 1 base and J by 1 base, and 11 bases separated the two germline ends. This CDR3 has 15 amino acids. The CDR3 coding sequence is TGCGCCAGCAGCTTGTACGCAGGATCGAACACTGAAGCTTTCTTT. It yields the protein CASSLYAGSNTEAFF.

This clonotype occurred a few times. The chain employs TRBV28 and TRBJ2-1, with D perhaps TRBD1 (6 bases). Germline CDR1 MDHEN, CDR2 SYDVKM. This CDR3 spans 17 amino acids. The ends were cut back, 5 bases at V and 5 bases at J, with 22 bases in the middle. The DNA for the CDR3 is TGTGCCAGCAGTCCTCTCTGGACAGACTTGGACCACAATGAGCAGTTCTTC. Protein product: CASSPLWTDLDHNEQFF.

The chain uses TRBV4-1 and TRBJ2-1, with 14 bases that match TRBD2. Germline CDR1 and CDR2: MGHRA and YSYEKL. CDR3 length: 18 amino acids. V gave up 6 bases and J gave up 0 bases; unmatched junction bases: 7. CDR3: CASSGTSGGRSSYNEQFF. CDR3 DNA: TGCGCCAGCAGTGGGACTAGCGGGGGTCGCAGCTCCTACAATGAGCAGTTCTTC.

The chain is built from TRBV6-4 and TRBJ2-2; 7 nucleotides match TRBD1. Germline values: CDR1 MRHNA, CDR2 SNTAGT. The CDR3 contains 16 residues. Losses at the gene ends were 4 bases for V and 5 bases for J; bases not matched to a gene: 10. The CDR3 DNA is TGTGCCAGCAGTGCCCCCAACAGGGGCTGGACCGGGGAGCTGTTTTTT. The encoded protein is CASSAPNRGWTGELFF.

The V gene is TRBV7-8, the J gene TRBJ2-3; 7 positions match TRBD1. The CDR3 is 16 amino acids. J was trimmed by 2 bases and V by 5 bases; bases with no gene match: 10. CDR1 and CDR2 (germline): SGHVS, FQNEAQ. CDR3 sequence (DNA): TGTGCCAGCAGCGCCGGAAGGGACAGCTTCACAGATACGCAGTATTTT. Protein product: CASSAGRDSFTDTQYF.

As concerns this clonotype: One end of the junction varies from germline; a read error may be responsible. V usage is TRBV5-6 and J usage is TRBJ2-1; D may be TRBD1 or TRBD2 (6 bases each). Germline-derived CDR1 and CDR2 are SGHDT and YYEEEE. CDR3 length: 16 amino acids. The CDR3, as DNA: TGTGCCAGCAGTTTGGCGGGGACACAGTTATACAATGAGCAGTTCTTC. Translated, it gives CASSLAGTQLYNEQFF.

This chain joins TRBV28 and TRBJ1-5; no reliable D call. Germline lookup yields CDR1 MDHEN and CDR2 SYDVKM. CDR3 length: 16 amino acids. Trimming took off 3 bases at V and 1 base at J, with 13 bases between the two ends. In DNA, the CDR3 is TGTGCCAGCAGTTTGTCCGGGAGCCTCAGCAATCAGCCCCAGCATTTT. It specifies CASSLSGSLSNQPQHF.

A few counts support this clonotype. The CDR3 DNA is TGTGCCAGCAGTCCCCCGTTGGGTATGAACACTGAAGCTTTCTTT. It yields the protein CASSPPLGMNTEAFF. The genes are TRBV12-3 or TRBV12-4 and TRBJ1-1; D unresolved. The CDR3 totals 15 residues. Trimming took 5 bases from V and 0 from J, leaving 13 bases between them.

The chain employs TRBV7-2 and TRBJ2-1, with a possible D match to TRBD2 (7 bases). The CDR3 is 17 residues long. Germline CDR1 is SGHTA and CDR2 is FQGNSA. Deletions cut 0 bases from V and 0 bases from J, with 12 bases between. The CDR3 loop is CASSLAGGLSSYNEQFF. DNA of the CDR3: TGTGCCAGCAGCTTAGCGGGGGGGCTCAGCTCCTACAATGAGCAGTTCTTC. The full variable domain, completed using reference TRBV7-2 and TRBJ2-1, is GAGVSQSPSNKVTEKGKDVELRCDPISGHTALYWYRQSLGQGLEFLIYFQGNSAPDKSGLPSDRFSAERTGGSVSTLTIQRTQQEDSAVYLCASSLAGGLSSYNEQFFGPGTRLTVL.

In its sample, this clonotype was seen a few times. The V and J genes are TRBV7-2 and TRBJ2-3; tentative D call: TRBD1 (6 bases). This CDR3 contains 13 residues. Germline assignment: CDR1 SGHTA and CDR2 FQGNSA. Trimming took off 6 bases at V and 4 bases at J, with 11 bases between the two ends. CDR3 coding DNA: TGTGCCAGCAGTCCTGAGGGGGCAGATACGCAGTATTTT. Protein product: CASSPEGADTQYF.

This clonotype showed up many times. J is TRBJ2-5 and V is TRBV25-1, with D perhaps matching TRBD2 (6 bases). The CDR3 length is 16 residues. CDR1 MGHDK and CDR2 SYGVNS come from the germline V gene. V shed 4 bases and J shed 2 bases, with 17 bases lying between them. In DNA form, the CDR3 reads TGTGCCAGCAGTGTCTCGGGAGCGCATACACAAGAGACCCAGTACTTC. The encoded protein is CASSVSGAHTQETQYF. The whole variable domain, filled in from reference TRBV25-1 and TRBJ2-5, reads EADIYQTPRYLVIGTGKKITLECSQTMGHDKMYWYQQDPGMELHLIHYSYGVNSTEKGDLSSESTVSRIRTEHFPLTLESARPSHTSQYLCASSVSGAHTQETQYFGPGTRLLVL.

This clonotype was picked up a small number of times. The chain links TRBV9 to TRBJ1-1; 11 positions agree with TRBD1. The CDR3 covers 14 residues. V was pared by 0 bases and J by 8 bases, with 3 bases of the junction left unmatched. CDR1 and CDR2 (germline): SGDLS, YYNGEE. The CDR3 protein is CASSVAGTGGEAFF. As DNA, the CDR3 is TGTGCCAGCAGCGTAGCTGGGACAGGGGGAGAAGCTTTCTTT.

The J gene is TRBJ2-7, the V gene TRBV28; D is ambiguous. The CDR3 runs to 11 residues. The V end was cut by 3 bases, the J end by 4 bases, with 4 bases between. The germline V gene encodes CDR1 MDHEN and CDR2 SYDVKM. This CDR3 reads CASSLVYEQYF. CDR3 coding DNA: TGTGCCAGCAGTTTGGTATACGAGCAGTACTTC.

There are many counts of this clonotype. The chain links TRBV18 to TRBJ2-3, with D possibly TRBD2 on 6 matching bases. The CDR3 sequence is 15 residues long. Germline V gives CDR1 KGHSH, CDR2 LQKENI. Trimming cost V 1 base and J 0 bases, with 8 bases left between them. The CDR3 DNA sequence: TGTGCCAGCTCACCACAGGAGGGTAGCACAGATACGCAGTATTTT. Its protein product is CASSPQEGSTDTQYF.

This clonotype was counted only a few times. The chain links TRBV29-1 to TRBJ2-3; 10 bases map to TRBD2. J lost 3 bases, V lost 7 bases, and 4 bases had no gene match. The CDR3 length is 13 residues. Germline CDR1 reads SQVTM; CDR2 reads ANQGSEA. The CDR3 bases are TGCAGCGCCCCTAGCGGGGGAACAGATACGCAGTATTTT. This sequence encodes CSAPSGGTDTQYF.

The table lists this clonotype with a few counts. The chain uses TRBV18 and TRBJ2-5, with 10 bases that match TRBD1. Germline V gene lookup returns CDR1 KGHSH and CDR2 LQKENI. Trimming took 6 bases from V and 5 from J; bases not matched to a gene: 6. This CDR3 has 14 amino acids. The CDR3 region is CASSSGTGEETQYF. The CDR3 bases are TGTGCCAGCTCCTCCGGGACAGGGGAGGAGACCCAGTACTTC.

About this clonotype itself: Its ends do not fully match the called genes, so a read error is possible. This rearrangement joins TRBV6-5 to TRBJ2-3; possible D gene TRBD2, 5 bases. The CDR3 is 15 amino acids. Germline V gene sequence: CDR1 MNHEY, CDR2 SVGAGI. CDR3 sequence reads: CATSGGLVSTDTQYF. Written as DNA, the CDR3 is TGTGCCACCAGTGGCGGGTTGGTTAGCACAGATACGCAGTATTTT.